This T cell receptor (beta chain) was observed in a study of blood T cells in healthy people across ages (dated by TCRdb to 2013 to 2016). With respect to the entire study: In model experiments, template switching captured roughly one uniquely barcoded TCR beta cDNA molecule for every two T cells. To avoid experimental bias, donors of different ages were randomly spread across the sequencing lanes. Donors were grouped into four age groups: young (average roughly 17 years), middle-aged (39), aged (around 56) and long-lived (less than 85). Age-related changes in TCR beta repertoire diversity were measured in the study by deep sequencing normalized with unique cDNA molecular identifiers. Using the same blood draw, the study looked at two additional independent replicas of 1 million unique cDNA reads for two donors, one aged 18 to 30 and the other aged 80 or older. The study at large found these results: There was a strong correlation between observed TCR beta diversity and the percentage of naive T cells measured by flow cytometry. Estimates of total diversity based on one million sequenced T cells were regarded as lower bounds and as underestimates. Donor CMV infection status was unknown, potentially confounding age-related changes in expanded clonotypes. Bulk unsorted PBMC profiling prevented conclusive comparison of naive and antigen-experienced compartments. Observed TCR beta diversity per million T cells fell roughly linearly with age, and a significant reduction was already apparent by age about 43. Compared with the aged group, the long-lived group had more naive CD4+ T cells, fewer expanded clones and increased TCR diversity, suggesting age selection.

With respect to this clonotype: Its antigen remains unidentified. Base qualities are not recorded, but no much larger clone differs from it by a single base.

The method was 5' RACE. Sequencing used an Illumina HiSeq 2500. A second PCR of about 6 to 11 cycles was run with a J-beta primer mix and a sample-barcoded 5' primer. A template-switch 5' adaptor carrying 12 random nucleotides introduced a unique molecular identifier onto each TCR beta cDNA molecule. Each sample yielded at least 3 million CDR3-containing paired-end reads. First-strand cDNA synthesis was performed from all RNA using the Mint cDNA synthesis kit, with priming by a TRBC-specific oligonucleotide. Following uracil-DNA glycosylase treatment, all cDNA underwent a first 18-cycle PCR with the universal primers M1SS and BC2_uni_R. In the source study's methods: Each sample was normalized by randomly selecting 1 million high-quality reads, each carrying a distinct molecular identifier. Instead of being binned into consensus sequences, reads with shared molecular identifiers were discarded. MiTCR, set to a Q25 quality threshold and the strictest error-elimination algorithm, was used for CDR3 identification, clonotype clustering and error correction. A nonparametric unseen species model with Euler transformation was used to estimate lower-bound total TCR beta diversity. TCRdb reprocessing: public reads trimmed at Q25 with fastp, clones called with MiXCR, in-frame beta chains kept. Entries that share a CDR3 protein sequence are merged under the most common genes and DNA. TCRdb, not the authors, supplied the V and J calls. Within this sample are hundreds of thousands of distinct CDR3 sequences, with approximately 50% of them counted one time only. The top ten constitute 30% to 35% of the sample.

The donors were a few dozen Caucasian individuals from Russia, aged roughly 6 to 90 years, who were systemically healthy. About 9.6 milliliters of peripheral blood were collected from each donor into EDTA-treated Vacutainer tubes. Ficoll-Paque density-gradient centrifugation was used to isolate PBMCs, with at least 6.5 million per sample. Trizol reagent was used to extract total RNA from the PBMCs, yielding at least 5 micrograms per sample. The percentages of naive CD45RAhigh/CD27high T cells were determined by flow cytometry on a PBMC aliquot from every donor. The CDR3 contains 17 residues, cysteine and phenylalanine counted. Only the CDR3 region is kept as DNA, spanning 51 bases read in frame from base 1. After removal of 3 bases from V and 3 bases from J, the junction retains 11 bases not matched to a gene. Via the germline V gene, CDR1 is SGHRS and CDR2 YFSETQ.

The rearrangement combines TRBV5-1 with TRBJ2-3; TRBD2 aligns with 9 central bases. The TCR comes from a woman aged 55-69 years in good health. Sequenced: blood. CDR3 loop: CASSSSSSGAFTDTQYF. The nucleotide sequence reads TGCGCCAGCAGCTCATCCTCTAGCGGGGCATTTACAGATACGCAGTATTTT.